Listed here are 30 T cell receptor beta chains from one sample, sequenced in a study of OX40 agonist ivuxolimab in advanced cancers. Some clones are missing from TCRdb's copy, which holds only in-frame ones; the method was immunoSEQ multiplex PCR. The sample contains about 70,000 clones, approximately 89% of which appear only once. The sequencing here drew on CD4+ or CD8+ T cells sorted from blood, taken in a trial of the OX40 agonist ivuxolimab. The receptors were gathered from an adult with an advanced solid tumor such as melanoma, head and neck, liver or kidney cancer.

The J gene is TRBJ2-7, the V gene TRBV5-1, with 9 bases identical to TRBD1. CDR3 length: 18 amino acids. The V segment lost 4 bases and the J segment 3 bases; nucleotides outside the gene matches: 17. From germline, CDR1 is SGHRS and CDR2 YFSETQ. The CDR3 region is CASSPIPGSPGQGYEQYF. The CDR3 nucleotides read TGCGCCAGCAGCCCGATTCCGGGCTCTCCGGGACAGGGCTACGAGCAGTACTTC.

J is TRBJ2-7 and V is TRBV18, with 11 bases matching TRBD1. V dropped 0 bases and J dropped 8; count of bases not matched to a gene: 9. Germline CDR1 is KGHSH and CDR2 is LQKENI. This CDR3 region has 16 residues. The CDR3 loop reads CASSPPGGQGGRQQYF. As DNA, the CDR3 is TGTGCCAGCTCACCACCGGGGGGACAGGGGGGACGGCAGCAGTACTTC.

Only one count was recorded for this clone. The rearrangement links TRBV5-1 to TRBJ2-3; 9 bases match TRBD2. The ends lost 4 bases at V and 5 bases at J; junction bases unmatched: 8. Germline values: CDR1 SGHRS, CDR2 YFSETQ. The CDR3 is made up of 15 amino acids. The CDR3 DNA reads TGCGCCAGCAGCCCGCGGGGGGGCCGGGAAGATACGCAGTATTTT. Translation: CASSPRGGREDTQYF. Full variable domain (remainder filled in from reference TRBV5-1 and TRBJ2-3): KAGVTQTPRYLIKTRGQQVTLSCSPISGHRSVSWYQQTPGQGLQFLFEYFSETQRNKGNFPGRFSGRQFSNSRSEMNVSTLELGDSALYLCASSPRGGREDTQYFGPGTRLTVL.

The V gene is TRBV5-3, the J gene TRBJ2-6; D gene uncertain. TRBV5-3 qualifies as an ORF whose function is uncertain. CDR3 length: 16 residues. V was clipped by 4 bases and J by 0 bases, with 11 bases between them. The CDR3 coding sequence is TGTGCCAGAAGCATGGCACCTGACTCTGGGGCCAACGTCCTGACTTTC. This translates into CARSMAPDSGANVLTF.

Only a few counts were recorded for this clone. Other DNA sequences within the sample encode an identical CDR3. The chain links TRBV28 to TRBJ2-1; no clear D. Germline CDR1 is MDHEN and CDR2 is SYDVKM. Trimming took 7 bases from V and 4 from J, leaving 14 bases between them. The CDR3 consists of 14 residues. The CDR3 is CASNEDGSYNEQFF. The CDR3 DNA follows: TGTGCCAGCAATGAGGACGGATCGTACAATGAGCAGTTCTTC.

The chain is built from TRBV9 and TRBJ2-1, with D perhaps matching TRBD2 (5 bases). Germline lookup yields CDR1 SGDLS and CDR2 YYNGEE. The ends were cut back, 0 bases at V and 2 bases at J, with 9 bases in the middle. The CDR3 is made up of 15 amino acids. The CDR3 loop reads CASSVAGGPYNEQFF. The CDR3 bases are TGTGCCAGCAGCGTAGCGGGCGGGCCCTACAATGAGCAGTTCTTC.

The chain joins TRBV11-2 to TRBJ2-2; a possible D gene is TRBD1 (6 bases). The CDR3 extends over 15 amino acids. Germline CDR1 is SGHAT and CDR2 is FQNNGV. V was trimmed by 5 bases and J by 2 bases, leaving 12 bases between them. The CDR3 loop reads CASSRRTVNTGELFF. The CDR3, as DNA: TGTGCCAGCAGCCGTCGGACAGTCAACACCGGGGAGCTGTTTTTT.

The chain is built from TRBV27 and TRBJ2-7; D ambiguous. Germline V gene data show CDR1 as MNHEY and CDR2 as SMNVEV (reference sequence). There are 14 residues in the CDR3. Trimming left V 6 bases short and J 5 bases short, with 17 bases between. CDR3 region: CASSRVFRGHEQYF. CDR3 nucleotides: TGTGCCAGCAGCCGGGTCTTCAGAGGCCACGAGCAGTACTTC.

The CDR3 nucleotides read TGCGCCAGCAGCTTGGGGGAGAGCTCCTACAATGAGCAGTTCTTC. Protein product: CASSLGESSYNEQFF. The genes are TRBV5-1 and TRBJ2-1; D is perhaps TRBD2 (5 bases). CDR1 SGHRS and CDR2 YFSETQ come from the germline V gene. Trimming removed 0 bases from V and 0 bases from J, with 7 bases in between. The CDR3 contains 15 residues. The complete variable domain, with remaining parts taken from reference TRBV5-1 and TRBJ2-1, reads KAGVTQTPRYLIKTRGQQVTLSCSPISGHRSVSWYQQTPGQGLQFLFEYFSETQRNKGNFPGRFSGRQFSNSRSEMNVSTLELGDSALYLCASSLGESSYNEQFFGPGTRLTVL.

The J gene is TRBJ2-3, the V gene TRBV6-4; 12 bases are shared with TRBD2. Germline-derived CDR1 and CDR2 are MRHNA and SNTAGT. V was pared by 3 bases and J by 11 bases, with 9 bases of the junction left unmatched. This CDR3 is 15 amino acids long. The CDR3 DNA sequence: TGTGCCAGCAGTGAACTAGCGGGGGGCCATCAGAGGCAGTATTTT. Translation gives CASSELAGGHQRQYF.

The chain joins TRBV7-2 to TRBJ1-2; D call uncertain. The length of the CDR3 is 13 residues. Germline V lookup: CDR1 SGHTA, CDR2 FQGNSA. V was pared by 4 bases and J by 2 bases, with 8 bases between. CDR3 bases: TGTGCCAGCAGCTCCAGCCAGAACTATGGCTACACCTTC. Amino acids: CASSSSQNYGYTF.

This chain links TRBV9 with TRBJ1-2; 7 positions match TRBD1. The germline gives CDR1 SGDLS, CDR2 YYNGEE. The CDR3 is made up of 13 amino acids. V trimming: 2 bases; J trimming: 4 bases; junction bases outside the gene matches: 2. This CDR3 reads CASSVDRAYGYTF. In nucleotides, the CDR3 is TGTGCCAGCAGCGTTGACAGGGCCTATGGCTACACCTTC.

CDR3 DNA: TGCGCCAGTAGGCCCACAGGGGGACAGTATATTCCAGATACGCAGTATTTT. This sequence encodes CASRPTGGQYIPDTQYF. The chain links TRBV5-1 to TRBJ2-3; 8 bases map to TRBD1. The CDR3 covers 17 residues. Unmatched junction bases numbered 18, after V lost 8 bases and J lost 4 bases. Germline V CDR1 and CDR2: SGHRS, YFSETQ.

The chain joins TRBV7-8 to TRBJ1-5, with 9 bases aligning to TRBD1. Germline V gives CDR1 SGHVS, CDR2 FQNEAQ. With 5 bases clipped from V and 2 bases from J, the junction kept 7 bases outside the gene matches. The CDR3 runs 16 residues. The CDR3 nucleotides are TGTGCCAGCAGCCTGAAACAGGGGGCAGGCAATCAGCCCCAGCATTTT. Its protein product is CASSLKQGAGNQPQHF. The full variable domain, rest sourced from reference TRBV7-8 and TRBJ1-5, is GAGVSQSPRYKVAKRGQDVALRCDPISGHVSLFWYQQALGQGPEFLTYFQNEAQLDKSGLPSDRFFAERPEGSVSTLKIQRTQQEDSAVYLCASSLKQGAGNQPQHFGDGTRLSIL.

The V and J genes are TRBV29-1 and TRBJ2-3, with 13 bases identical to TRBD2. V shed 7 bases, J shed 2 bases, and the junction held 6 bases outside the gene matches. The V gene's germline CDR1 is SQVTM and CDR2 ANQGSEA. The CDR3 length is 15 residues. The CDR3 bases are TGCAGCGGGTGGGGGACTAGCGGGGACACAGATACGCAGTATTTT. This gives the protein CSGWGTSGDTDTQYF.

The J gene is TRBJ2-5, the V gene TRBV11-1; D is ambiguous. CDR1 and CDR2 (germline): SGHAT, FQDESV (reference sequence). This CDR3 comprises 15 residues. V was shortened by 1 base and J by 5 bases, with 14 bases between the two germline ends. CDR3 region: CASSLVGSQKETQYF. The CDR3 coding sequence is TGTGCCAGCAGCTTAGTGGGTTCCCAGAAGGAGACCCAGTACTTC.

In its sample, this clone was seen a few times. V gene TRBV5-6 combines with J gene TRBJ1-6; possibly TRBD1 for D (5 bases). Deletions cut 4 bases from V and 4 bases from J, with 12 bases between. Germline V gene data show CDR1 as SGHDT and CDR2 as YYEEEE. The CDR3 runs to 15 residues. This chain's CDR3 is CASSELGEYNSPLHF. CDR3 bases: TGTGCCAGCAGCGAATTAGGGGAGTATAATTCACCCCTCCACTTT.

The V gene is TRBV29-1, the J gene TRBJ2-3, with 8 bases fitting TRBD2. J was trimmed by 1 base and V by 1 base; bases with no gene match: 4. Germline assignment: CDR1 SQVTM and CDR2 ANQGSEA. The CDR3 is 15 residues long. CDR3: CSVEGGSGGTDTQYF. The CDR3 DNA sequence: TGCAGCGTTGAAGGAGGTAGCGGGGGCACAGATACGCAGTATTTT.

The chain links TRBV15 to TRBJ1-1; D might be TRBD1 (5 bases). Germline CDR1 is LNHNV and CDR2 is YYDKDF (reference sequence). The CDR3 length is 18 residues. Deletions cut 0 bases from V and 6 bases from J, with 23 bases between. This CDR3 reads CATSRDWGGEAWAPEAFF. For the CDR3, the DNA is TGTGCCACCAGCAGAGATTGGGGGGGGGAGGCCTGGGCGCCTGAAGCTTTCTTT.

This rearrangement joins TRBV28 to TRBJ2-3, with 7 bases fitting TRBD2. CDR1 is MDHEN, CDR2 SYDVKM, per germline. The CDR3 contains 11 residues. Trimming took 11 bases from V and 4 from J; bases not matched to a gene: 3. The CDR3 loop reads CASGGADTQYF. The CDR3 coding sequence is TGTGCCTCTGGGGGGGCAGATACGCAGTATTTT. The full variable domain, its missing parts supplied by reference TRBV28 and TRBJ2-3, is DVKVTQSSRYLVKRTGEKVFLECVQDMDHENMFWYRQDPGLGLRLIYFSYDVKMKEKGDIPEGYSVSREKKERFSLILESASTNQTSMYLCASGGADTQYFGPGTRLTVL.

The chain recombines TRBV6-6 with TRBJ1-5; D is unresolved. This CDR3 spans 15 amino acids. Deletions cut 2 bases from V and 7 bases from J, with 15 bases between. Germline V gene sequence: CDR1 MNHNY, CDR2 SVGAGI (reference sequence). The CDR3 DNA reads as TGTGCCAGCAGTTACGGACGGATGAATGCGCAGCCCCAGCATTTT. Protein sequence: CASSYGRMNAQPQHF.

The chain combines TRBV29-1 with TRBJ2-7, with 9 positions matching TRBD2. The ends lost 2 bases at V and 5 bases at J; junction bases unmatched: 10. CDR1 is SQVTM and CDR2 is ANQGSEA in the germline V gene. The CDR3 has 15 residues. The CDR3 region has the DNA TGCAGCGTTGAAAGGGGGAGCGGGAGGAAAAACGAGCAGTACTTC. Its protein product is CSVERGSGRKNEQYF.

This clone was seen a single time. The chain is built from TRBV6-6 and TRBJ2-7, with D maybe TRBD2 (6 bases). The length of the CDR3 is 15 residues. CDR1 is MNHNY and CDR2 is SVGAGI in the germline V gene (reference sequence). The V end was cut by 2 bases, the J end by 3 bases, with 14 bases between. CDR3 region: CASSYVLGGNYEQYF. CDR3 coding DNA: TGTGCCAGCAGTTACGTACTCGGGGGAAACTACGAGCAGTACTTC.

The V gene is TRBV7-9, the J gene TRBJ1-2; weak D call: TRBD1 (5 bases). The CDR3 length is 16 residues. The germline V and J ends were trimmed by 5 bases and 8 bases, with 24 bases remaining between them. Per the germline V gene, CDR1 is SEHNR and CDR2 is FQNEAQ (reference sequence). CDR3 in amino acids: CASSRAAREGIGGYTF. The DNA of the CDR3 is TGTGCCAGCAGCCGCGCCGCTAGAGAGGGGATTGGGGGCTACACCTTC.

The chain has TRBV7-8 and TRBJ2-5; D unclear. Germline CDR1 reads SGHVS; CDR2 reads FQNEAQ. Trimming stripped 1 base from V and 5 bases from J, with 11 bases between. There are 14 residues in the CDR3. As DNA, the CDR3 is TGTGCCAGCAGCTTAGTCGCTAGGGCGGAGACCCAGTACTTC. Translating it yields CASSLVARAETQYF. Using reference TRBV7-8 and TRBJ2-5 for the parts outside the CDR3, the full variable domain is GAGVSQSPRYKVAKRGQDVALRCDPISGHVSLFWYQQALGQGPEFLTYFQNEAQLDKSGLPSDRFFAERPEGSVSTLKIQRTQQEDSAVYLCASSLVARAETQYFGPGTRLLVL.

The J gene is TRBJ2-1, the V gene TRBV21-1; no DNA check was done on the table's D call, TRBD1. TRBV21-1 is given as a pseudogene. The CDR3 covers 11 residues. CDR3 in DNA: TGTGCCAGCAGCACCAGCAATGAGCAGTTCTTC. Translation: CASSTSNEQFF.

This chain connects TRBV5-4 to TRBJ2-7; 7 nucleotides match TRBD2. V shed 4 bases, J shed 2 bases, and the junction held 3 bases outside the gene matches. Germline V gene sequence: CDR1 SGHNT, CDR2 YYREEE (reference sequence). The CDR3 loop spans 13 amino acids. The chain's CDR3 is CASSAGLAYEQYF. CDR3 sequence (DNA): TGTGCCAGCAGCGCCGGACTAGCCTACGAGCAGTACTTC.

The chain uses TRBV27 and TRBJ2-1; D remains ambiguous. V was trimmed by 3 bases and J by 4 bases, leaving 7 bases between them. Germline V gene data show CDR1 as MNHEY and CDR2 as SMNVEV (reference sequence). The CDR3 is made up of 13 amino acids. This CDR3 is CASSFRGYNEQFF. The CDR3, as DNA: TGTGCCAGCAGTTTTCGAGGATACAATGAGCAGTTCTTC.

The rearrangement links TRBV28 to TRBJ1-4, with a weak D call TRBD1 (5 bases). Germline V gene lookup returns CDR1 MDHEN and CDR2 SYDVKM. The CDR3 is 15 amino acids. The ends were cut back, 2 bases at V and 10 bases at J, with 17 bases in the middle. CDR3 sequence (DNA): TGTGCCAGCAGTTTACCCACGGGGGGTATAGTAAAACTGTTTTTT. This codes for CASSLPTGGIVKLFF.

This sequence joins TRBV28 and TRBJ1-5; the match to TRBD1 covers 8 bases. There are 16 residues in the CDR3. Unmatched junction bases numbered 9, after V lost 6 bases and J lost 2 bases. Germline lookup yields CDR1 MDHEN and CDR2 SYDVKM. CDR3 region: CASRTDRGAGNQPQHF. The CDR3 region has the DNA TGTGCCAGCAGGACCGACAGGGGAGCGGGCAATCAGCCCCAGCATTTT.